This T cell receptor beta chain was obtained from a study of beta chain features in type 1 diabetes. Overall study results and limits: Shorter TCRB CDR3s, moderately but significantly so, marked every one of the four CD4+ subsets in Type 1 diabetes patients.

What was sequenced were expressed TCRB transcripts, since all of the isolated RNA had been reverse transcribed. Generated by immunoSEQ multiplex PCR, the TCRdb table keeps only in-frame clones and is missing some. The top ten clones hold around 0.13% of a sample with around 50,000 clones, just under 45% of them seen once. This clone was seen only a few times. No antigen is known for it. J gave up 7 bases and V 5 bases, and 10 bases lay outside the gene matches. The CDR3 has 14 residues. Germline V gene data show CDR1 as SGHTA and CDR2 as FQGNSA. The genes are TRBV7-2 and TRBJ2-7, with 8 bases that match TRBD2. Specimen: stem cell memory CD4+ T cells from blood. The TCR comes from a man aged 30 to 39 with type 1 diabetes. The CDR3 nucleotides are TGTGCCAGCAGCCCCGACAGCGGGAGAGGGGAGCAGTACTTC. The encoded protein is CASSPDSGRGEQYF.